A selection of T cell receptor beta chains follows, all from one sample in a study of response to subunit inactivated influenza vaccine. TCRdb re-derived calls from the RT-PCR reads in MiXCR, one entry per CDR3 protein. The table includes approximately 730,000 distinct CDR3 sequences, approximately 13% detected once. Sequences were derived from PBMCs from blood, sampled around 14 days before vaccination. These TCRs come from a man in his forties or fifties who received an inactivated influenza vaccine. Both conserved end residues are part of each CDR3. Each record gives: V gene, clone size, D gene, J gene, CDR3 protein, CDR3 DNA. The D gene is left open where the match is weak. The listing skips clone size in some rows; elsewhere it reads once, few, many or a size class.

>TRBV6-1|few|TRBD1|TRBJ1-5
CASRLDRQGGQPQHF
TGTGCCAGCAGACTGGATAGACAGGGGGGTCAGCCCCAGCATTTT
>TRBV7-9|NA|NA|TRBJ2-1
CASSLAAALSVRRQFF
TGTGCCAGCAGCTTAGCCGCAGCCCTATCGGTGAGGCGGCAGTTCTTC
>TRBV10-3|few|NA|TRBJ2-7
CAISGAGFGEQYF
TGTGCCATCAGTGGGGCGGGGTTCGGAGAGCAGTACTTC
>TRBV6-5|NA|TRBD2|TRBJ2-1
CASSSPGLAGGTYNEQFF
TGTGCCAGCAGTTCCCCAGGACTAGCGGGAGGAACCTACAATGAGCAGTTCTTC
>TRBV4-3|few|NA|TRBJ2-3
CASSQGSGNPGYF
TGCGCCAGCAGCCAAGGTAGTGGTAATCCGGGGTATTTT
>TRBV7-9|few|NA|TRBJ2-7
CASSLAGRAPYEQYF
TGTGCCAGCAGCTTAGCGGGCAGGGCCCCCTACGAGCAGTACTTC
>TRBV18|few|NA|TRBJ2-3
CASSQGARDDTQYF
TGTGCCAGCTCACAAGGTGCAAGGGACGATACGCAGTATTTT
>TRBV5-6|NA|TRBD2|TRBJ2-5
CASSPTSAEETQYF
TGTGCCAGCAGTCCGACTAGCGCGGAAGAGACCCAGTACTTC
>TRBV7-8|many|NA|TRBJ2-7
CASSLSNYEQYF
TGTGCCAGCAGCTTATCAAACTACGAGCAGTACTTC
>TRBV6-2/TRBV6-3|NA|NA|TRBJ1-1
CASSPPARQEAFF
TGTGCCAGCAGTCCGCCCGCCCGACAGGAAGCTTTCTTT
>TRBV4-2|NA|NA|TRBJ2-3
CASSPSRTDTQYF
TGTGCCAGCAGCCCTAGCCGCACAGATACGCAGTATTTT
>TRBV11-2|NA|NA|TRBJ1-2
CASSHITGYYGYTF
TGTGCCAGCAGCCACATTACAGGGTACTATGGCTACACCTTC
>TRBV9|few|TRBD1|TRBJ2-7
CASSSRGTGADEQYF
TGTGCCAGCAGCTCTCGGGGGACAGGGGCCGACGAGCAGTACTTC
>TRBV29-1|NA|NA|TRBJ2-1
CSVERVNEQFF
TGCAGCGTTGAAAGAGTCAATGAGCAGTTCTTC
>TRBV4-1|few|TRBD2|TRBJ2-1
CASSYRLASSYNEQFF
TGCGCCAGCAGCTACAGACTAGCGAGCTCCTACAATGAGCAGTTCTTC
>TRBV30|NA|NA|TRBJ1-6
CAWGGSFPTPLHF
TGTGCCTGGGGGGGCTCTTTCCCCACCCCCCTCCACTTT
>TRBV27|NA|NA|TRBJ2-2
CASSLGPPSGELFF
TGTGCCAGCAGTTTAGGTCCCCCGTCCGGGGAGCTGTTTTTT
>TRBV7-3|NA|NA|TRBJ2-3
CASSLCSRVLTSTDTQYF
TGTGCCAGCAGCTTATGCTCCAGGGTCCTTACTAGCACAGATACGCAGTATTTT
>TRBV29-1|NA|NA|TRBJ2-4
CSVDPGNIQYF
TGCAGCGTTGATCCGGGGAACATTCAGTACTTC
>TRBV13|NA|NA|TRBJ2-1
CASSLGRGGGNNEQFF
TGTGCCAGCAGCTTAGGCCGAGGAGGGGGAAACAATGAGCAGTTCTTC
>TRBV2|few|TRBD2|TRBJ2-5
CASIRLAGGVGQETQYF
TGTGCCAGCATCCGACTAGCGGGAGGTGTTGGCCAAGAGACCCAGTACTTC
>TRBV20-1|few|NA|TRBJ1-1
CSARVGGGDAAFF
TGCAGTGCTAGAGTGGGCGGGGGCGACGCAGCTTTCTTT